The clone carrying this T cell receptor beta chain was picked up one time. Its antigen remains unknown. Trimming pared 3 bases from V and 4 bases from J, leaving 12 bases between. Germline assignment: CDR1 KGHSH and CDR2 LQKENI. The CDR3 spans 14 residues. These data come from a study of T cell repertoires in cytomegalovirus infection. TCRdb used MiXCR to reprocess the reads, holding one entry per CDR3 protein. The table includes a few hundred thousand distinct CDR3 sequences, 40% detected once. The chain is built from TRBV18 and TRBJ1-1; D is possibly TRBD1 (6 bases). This TCR came from a human donor in good health (CMV status not recorded). Some clones in this sample may be carry-over from other donors' samples. The sequences come from cultured PBMCs, collected from culture after CMV antigen stimulation. The CDR3 loop reads CASSPDSAATEAFF. In DNA, the CDR3 is TGTGCCAGCTCACCGGACAGTGCGGCCACTGAAGCTTTCTTT. The full variable domain, rest sourced from reference TRBV18 and TRBJ1-1, is NAGVMQNPRHLVRRRGQEARLRCSPMKGHSHVYWYRQLPEEGLKFMVYLQKENIIDESGMPKERFSAEFPKEGPSILRIQQVVRGDSAAYFCASSPDSAATEAFFGQGTRLTVV.